These 2 T cell receptor beta chains share one sample of origin, sequenced in a study of blood T cell repertoires in COVID-19. Sequencing used immunoSEQ multiplex PCR; TCRdb keeps in-frame clones, though not all of them. The sample contains about 100,000 clones, about 86% of which appear only once. Sequenced input: peripheral blood. All receptors come from a human donor in a cohort sampled during active COVID-19.

This clone was recorded a few times. The chain recombines TRBV30 with TRBJ2-7; the D gene is possibly TRBD2 (5 bases). The CDR3 covers 13 residues. V gave up 3 bases and J gave up 2 bases, with 11 bases separating them. The germline V gene encodes CDR1 GTSNPN and CDR2 SVGIG (reference sequence). CDR3 nucleotide sequence: TGTGCCTGGAGCCGGGGAAACCCCTACGAGCAGTACTTC. Protein: CAWSRGNPYEQYF.

This clone has a single count. V usage is TRBV24-1 and J usage is TRBJ2-1, with 11 bases fitting TRBD2. The germline gives CDR1 KGHDR, CDR2 SFDVKD. V was clipped by 5 bases and J by 4 bases; unmatched bases: 3. This CDR3 comprises 15 residues. CDR3 loop: CATSVAGGLYNEQFF. Here the CDR3 DNA reads TGTGCCACCAGTGTAGCGGGAGGGCTATACAATGAGCAGTTCTTC.